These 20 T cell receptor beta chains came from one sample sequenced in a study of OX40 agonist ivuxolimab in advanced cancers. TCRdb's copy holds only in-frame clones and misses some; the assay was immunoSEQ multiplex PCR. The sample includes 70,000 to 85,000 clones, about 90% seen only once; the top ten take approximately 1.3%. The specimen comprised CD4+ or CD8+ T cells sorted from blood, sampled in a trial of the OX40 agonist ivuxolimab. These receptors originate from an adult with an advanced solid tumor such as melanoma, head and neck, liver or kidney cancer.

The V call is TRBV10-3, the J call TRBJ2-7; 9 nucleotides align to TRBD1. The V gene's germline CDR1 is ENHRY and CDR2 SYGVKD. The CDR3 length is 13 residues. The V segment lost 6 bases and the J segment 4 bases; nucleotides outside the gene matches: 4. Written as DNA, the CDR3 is TGTGCCATCAGAGGGGACAGGGTTTACGAGCAGTACTTC. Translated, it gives CAIRGDRVYEQYF.

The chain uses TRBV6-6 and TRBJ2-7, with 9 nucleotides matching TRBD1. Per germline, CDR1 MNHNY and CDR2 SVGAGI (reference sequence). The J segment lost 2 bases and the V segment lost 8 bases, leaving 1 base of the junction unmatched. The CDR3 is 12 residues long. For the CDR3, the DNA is TGTGCCAGCGGACAGGGGACCTACGAGCAGTACTTC. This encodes CASGQGTYEQYF.

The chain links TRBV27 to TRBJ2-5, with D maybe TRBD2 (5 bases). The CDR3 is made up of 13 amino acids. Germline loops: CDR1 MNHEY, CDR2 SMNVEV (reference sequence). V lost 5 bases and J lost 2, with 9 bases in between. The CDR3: CASSLPGQETQYF. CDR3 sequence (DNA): TGTGCCAGCAGTCTCCCGGGGCAAGAGACCCAGTACTTC.

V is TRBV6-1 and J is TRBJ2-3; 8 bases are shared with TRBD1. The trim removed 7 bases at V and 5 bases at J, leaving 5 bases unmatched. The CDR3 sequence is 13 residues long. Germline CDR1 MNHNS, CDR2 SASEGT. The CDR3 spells CASKAGGQDTQYF. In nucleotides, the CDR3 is TGTGCCAGCAAGGCAGGGGGCCAAGATACGCAGTATTTT.

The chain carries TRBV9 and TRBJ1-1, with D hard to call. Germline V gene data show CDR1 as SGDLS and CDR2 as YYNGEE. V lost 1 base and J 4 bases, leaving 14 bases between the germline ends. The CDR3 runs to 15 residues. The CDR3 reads CASSVPWGVSTEAFF. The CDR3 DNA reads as TGTGCCAGCAGCGTACCTTGGGGAGTCAGCACTGAAGCTTTCTTT.

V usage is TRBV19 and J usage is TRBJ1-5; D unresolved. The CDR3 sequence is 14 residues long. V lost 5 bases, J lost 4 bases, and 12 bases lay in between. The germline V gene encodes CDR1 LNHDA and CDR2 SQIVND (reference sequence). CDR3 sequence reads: CASSPGNQNQPQHF. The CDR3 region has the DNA TGTGCCAGTAGTCCCGGGAACCAAAATCAGCCCCAGCATTTT.

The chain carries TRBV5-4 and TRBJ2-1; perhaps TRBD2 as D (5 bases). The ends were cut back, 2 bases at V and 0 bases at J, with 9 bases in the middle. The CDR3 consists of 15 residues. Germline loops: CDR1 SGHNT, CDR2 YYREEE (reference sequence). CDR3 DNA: TGTGCCAGCAGCTTAGAGAGGGCCTCCTACAATGAGCAGTTCTTC. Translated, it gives CASSLERASYNEQFF.

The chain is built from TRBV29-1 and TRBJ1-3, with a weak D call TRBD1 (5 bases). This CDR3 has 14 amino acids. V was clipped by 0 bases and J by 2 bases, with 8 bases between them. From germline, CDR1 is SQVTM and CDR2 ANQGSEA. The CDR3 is CSVEEQDTGNTIYF. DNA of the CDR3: TGCAGCGTTGAAGAACAGGATACTGGAAACACCATATATTTT.

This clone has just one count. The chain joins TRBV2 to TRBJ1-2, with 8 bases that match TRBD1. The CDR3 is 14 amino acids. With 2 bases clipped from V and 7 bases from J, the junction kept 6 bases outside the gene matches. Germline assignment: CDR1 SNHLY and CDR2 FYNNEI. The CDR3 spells CASSERQGAIGYTF. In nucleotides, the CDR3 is TGTGCCAGCAGTGAAAGGCAGGGGGCGATTGGCTACACCTTC.

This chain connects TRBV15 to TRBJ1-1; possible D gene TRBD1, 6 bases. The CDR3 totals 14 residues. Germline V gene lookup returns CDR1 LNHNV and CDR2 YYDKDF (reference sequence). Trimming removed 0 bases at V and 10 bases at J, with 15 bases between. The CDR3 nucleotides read TGTGCCACCAGCAGAGATCAGGTCAGGGGTGTAGCTTTCTTT. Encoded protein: CATSRDQVRGVAFF.

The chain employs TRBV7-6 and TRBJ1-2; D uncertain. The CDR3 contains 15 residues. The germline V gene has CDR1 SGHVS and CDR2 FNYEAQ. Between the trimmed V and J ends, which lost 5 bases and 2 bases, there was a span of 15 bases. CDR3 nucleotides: TGTGCCAGCAGCCCCTCCCGAGGCAGGAACTATGGCTACACCTTC. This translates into CASSPSRGRNYGYTF.

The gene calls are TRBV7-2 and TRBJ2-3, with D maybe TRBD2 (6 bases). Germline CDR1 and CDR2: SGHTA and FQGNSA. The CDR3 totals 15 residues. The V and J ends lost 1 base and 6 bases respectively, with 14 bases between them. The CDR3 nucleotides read TGTGCCAGCAGCTTAGAGGGGACTCCTAGGGATACGCAGTATTTT. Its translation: CASSLEGTPRDTQYF.

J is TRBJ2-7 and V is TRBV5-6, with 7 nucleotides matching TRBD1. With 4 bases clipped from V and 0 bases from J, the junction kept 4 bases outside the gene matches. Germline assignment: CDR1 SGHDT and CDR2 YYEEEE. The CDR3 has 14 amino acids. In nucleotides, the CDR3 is TGTGCCAGCAGCGCACGGGACAGCTCCTACGAGCAGTACTTC. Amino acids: CASSARDSSYEQYF.

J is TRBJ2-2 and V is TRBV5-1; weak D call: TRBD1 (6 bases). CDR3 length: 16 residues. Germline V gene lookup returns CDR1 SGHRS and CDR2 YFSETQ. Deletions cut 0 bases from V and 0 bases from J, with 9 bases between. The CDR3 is CASSLGWTANTGELFF. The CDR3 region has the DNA TGCGCCAGCAGCTTGGGTTGGACAGCGAACACCGGGGAGCTGTTTTTT.

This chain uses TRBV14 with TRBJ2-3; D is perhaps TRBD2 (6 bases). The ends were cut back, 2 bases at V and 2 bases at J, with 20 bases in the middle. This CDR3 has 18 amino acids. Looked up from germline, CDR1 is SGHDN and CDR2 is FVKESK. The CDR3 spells CASSQSGLSGLFTDTQYF. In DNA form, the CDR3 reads TGTGCCAGCAGCCAATCAGGGTTGTCGGGACTGTTCACAGATACGCAGTATTTT. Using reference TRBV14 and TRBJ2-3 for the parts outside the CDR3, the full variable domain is EAGVTQFPSHSVIEKGQTVTLRCDPISGHDNLYWYRRVMGKEIKFLLHFVKESKQDESGMPNNRFLAERTGGTYSTLKVQPAELEDSGVYFCASSQSGLSGLFTDTQYFGPGTRLTVL.

The CDR3 is CASSLVAGAGNTIYF. As DNA, the CDR3 is TGTGCCAGCAGCTTGGTGGCAGGGGCTGGAAACACCATATATTTT. This chain connects TRBV5-6 to TRBJ1-3, with a possible D match to TRBD1 (6 bases). CDR3 length equals 15 residues. The germline V gene has CDR1 SGHDT and CDR2 YYEEEE. V was clipped by 0 bases and J by 2 bases, with 9 bases between them.

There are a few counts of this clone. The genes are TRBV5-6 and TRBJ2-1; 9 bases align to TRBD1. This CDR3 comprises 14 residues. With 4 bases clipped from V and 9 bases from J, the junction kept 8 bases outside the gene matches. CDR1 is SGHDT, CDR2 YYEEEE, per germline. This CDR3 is CASSAGQGRFEQFF. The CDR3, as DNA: TGTGCCAGCAGCGCCGGACAGGGGAGGTTTGAGCAGTTCTTC.

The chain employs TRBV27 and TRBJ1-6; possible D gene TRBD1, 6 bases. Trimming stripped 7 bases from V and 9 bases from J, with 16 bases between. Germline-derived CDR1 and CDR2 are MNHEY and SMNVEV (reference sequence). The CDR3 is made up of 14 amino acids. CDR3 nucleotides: TGTGCCAGCACCGCGTGGGGGGCGGTTTCACCCCTCCACTTT. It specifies CASTAWGAVSPLHF.

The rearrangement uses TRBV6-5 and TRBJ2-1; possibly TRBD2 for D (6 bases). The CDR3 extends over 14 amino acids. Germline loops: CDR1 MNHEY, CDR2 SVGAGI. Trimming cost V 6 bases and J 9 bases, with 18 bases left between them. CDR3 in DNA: TGTGCCAGCAGCATCCGGGACTCCGGGGGTGAGCAGTTCTTC. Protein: CASSIRDSGGEQFF.

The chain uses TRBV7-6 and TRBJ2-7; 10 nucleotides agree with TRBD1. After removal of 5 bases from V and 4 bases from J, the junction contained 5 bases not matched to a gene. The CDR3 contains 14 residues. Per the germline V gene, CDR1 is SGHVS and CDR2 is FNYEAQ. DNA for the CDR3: TGTGCCAGCAGCCCAGACAGGGGGCAGTACGAGCAGTACTTC. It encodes CASSPDRGQYEQYF. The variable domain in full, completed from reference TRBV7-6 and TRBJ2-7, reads GAGVSQSPRYKVTKRGQDVALRCDPISGHVSLYWYRQALGQGPEFLTYFNYEAQQDKSGLPNDRFSAERPEGSISTLTIQRTEQRDSAMYRCASSPDRGQYEQYFGPGTRLTVT.